This T cell receptor beta chain was recovered during a study of OX40 agonist ivuxolimab in advanced cancers. The table lists this clone with a few counts. This CDR3 has 13 residues. Germline lookup yields CDR1 SEHNR and CDR2 FQNEAQ (reference sequence). Trimming took 1 base from V and 6 from J, leaving 7 bases between them. Profiling relied on immunoSEQ multiplex PCR, and the TCRdb table lists in-frame clones only, not all of them. The sample shows almost 85,000 clones, approximately 95% of them seen only once. The chain uses TRBV7-9 and TRBJ1-5; D unclear. This clonotype originated in an adult with an advanced solid tumor such as melanoma, head and neck, liver or kidney cancer. This material consisted of CD4+ or CD8+ T cells sorted from blood, taken in a trial of the OX40 agonist ivuxolimab. CDR3 coding DNA: TGTGCCAGCAGCTTAGGGGGATTTCAGCCCCAGCATTTT. This encodes CASSLGGFQPQHF.